A single sample is the source of the 16 T cell receptor beta chains below, sequenced in a study of regulatory T cells in long-lasting Graves disease. As for time point: newly diagnosed GD, antithyroid drugs for less than 3 months. Preparation of the TCR library used RNA extracted from PBMCs. The TCR beta library used iRepertoire HTBI primers with Arm-PCR amplification of CDR3. TCRdb fed the multiplex PCR reads into MiXCR, producing one record per CDR3 protein. The sample yields fewer than 650,000 distinct CDR3 sequences, approximately 15% seen once. The sample was also reused in another study, on T cells in Graves' hyperthyroidism and ophthalmopathy.

Sequenced material: peripheral blood mononuclear cells (PBMCs), taken at new diagnosis, from a patient treated with antithyroid drugs. Every receptor here comes from a woman in her twenties or thirties with Graves disease.

The sample holds many counts of this clonotype. The rearrangement uses TRBV12-3 or TRBV12-4 and TRBJ2-7, with D uncertain. This CDR3 is built from 12 residues. Trimming pared 4 bases from V and 3 bases from J, leaving 7 bases between. CDR3 loop: CASSSVRYEQYF. In DNA, the CDR3 is TGTGCCAGCAGTTCCGTTCGCTACGAGCAGTACTTC.

The chain links TRBV7-9 to TRBJ2-7, with D perhaps matching TRBD1 (6 bases). Trimming removed 6 bases at V and 0 bases at J, with 15 bases between. CDR3 length: 15 amino acids. Germline CDR1 and CDR2: SEHNR and FQNEAQ (reference sequence). The CDR3 loop is CASSNIQGNSYEQYF. As DNA, the CDR3 is TGTGCCAGCAGTAATATACAGGGAAACTCCTACGAGCAGTACTTC.

The table lists this clonotype with many counts. The chain employs TRBV30 and TRBJ2-3; D remains unclear. The V gene's germline CDR1 is GTSNPN and CDR2 SVGIG (reference sequence). Trimming stripped 4 bases from V and 2 bases from J, with 4 bases between. This CDR3 is 11 amino acids long. The CDR3 reads CAWTYTDTQYF. The CDR3 coding sequence is TGTGCCTGGACCTACACAGATACGCAGTATTTT.

This sequence joins TRBV28 and TRBJ1-5; D gene uncertain. V gave up 5 bases and J gave up 5 bases, with 19 bases separating them. The CDR3 sequence is 16 residues long. Germline-derived CDR1 and CDR2 are MDHEN and SYDVKM. The CDR3 DNA sequence: TGTGCCAGCAGTCAACGACCGAGTTTTCTCGATCAGCCCCAGCATTTT. It encodes CASSQRPSFLDQPQHF.

In this sample, this clonotype turned up a few times. Germline is not matched at one junction end, which may reflect a read error. CDR3 nucleotides: TGCGCCAGCAGCGACCCCGACAGACCCACCCTAGGGTCGTCGTCCTTC. Protein product: CASSDPDRPTLGSSSF. The rearrangement joins TRBV5-1 to TRBJ1-2; the D gene is possibly TRBD1 (5 bases). Germline CDR1 reads SGHRS; CDR2 reads YFSETQ. The CDR3 spans 16 residues.

This sequence joins TRBV6-1 and TRBJ2-7; D remains ambiguous. V was shortened by 2 bases and J by 7 bases, with 18 bases between the two germline ends. This CDR3 is built from 15 residues. Germline V gives CDR1 MNHNS, CDR2 SASEGT. The CDR3 reads CASSERPVSNREQYF. The CDR3 DNA sequence: TGTGCCAGCAGTGAAAGGCCGGTATCGAATCGTGAGCAGTACTTC.

This clonotype was observed a handful of times. The chain links TRBV28 to TRBJ2-2, with D perhaps matching TRBD1 (5 bases). Germline-derived CDR1 and CDR2 are MDHEN and SYDVKM. There are 15 residues in the CDR3. V lost 7 bases, J lost 6 bases, and 18 bases lay in between. The CDR3 DNA is TGTGCCAGCATGCAGGGTGGTATTGGCGCCGGGGAGCTGTTTTTT. Amino acids: CASMQGGIGAGELFF.

There are many counts of this clonotype. The chain uses TRBV11-2 and TRBJ2-6; unclear D gene. The length of the CDR3 is 16 residues. From germline, CDR1 is SGHAT and CDR2 FQNNGV. With 2 bases removed from V and 4 bases from J, the gap between germline ends came to 12 bases. The CDR3 coding sequence is TGTGCCAGCAGCTTATTCCCAGGATCCGGGGCCAACGTCCTGACTTTC. The encoded protein is CASSLFPGSGANVLTF.

This clonotype has only a few counts. The J gene is TRBJ1-2, the V gene TRBV7-9; no clear D. The V gene's germline CDR1 is SEHNR and CDR2 FQNEAQ (reference sequence). CDR3 length: 14 amino acids. Trimming removed 1 base from V and 6 bases from J, with 12 bases in between. The CDR3 DNA reads TGTGCCAGCAGCTTAGAATGGCAGCACGATGGCTACACCTTC. Translating gives CASSLEWQHDGYTF. The variable domain in full, with the rest retrieved from reference TRBV7-9 and TRBJ1-2, is DTGVSQNPRHKITKRGQNVTFRCDPISEHNRLYWYRQTLGQGPEFLTYFQNEAQLEKSRLLSDRFSAERPKGSFSTLEIQRTEQGDSAMYLCASSLEWQHDGYTFGSGTRLTVV.

This clonotype was seen ten or more times. V is TRBV12-3 or TRBV12-4 and J is TRBJ1-3; no firm D call. V lost 0 bases and J 4 bases, leaving 4 bases between the germline ends. The CDR3 runs 13 residues. CDR3: CASSLAVGNTIYF. CDR3 nucleotide sequence: TGTGCCAGCAGTTTAGCGGTGGGAAACACCATATATTTT.

This chain connects TRBV27 to TRBJ1-2; D gene ambiguous. Germline loops: CDR1 MNHEY, CDR2 SMNVEV (reference sequence). Trimming cost V 6 bases and J 5 bases, with 13 bases left between them. CDR3 length equals 13 residues. The CDR3 spells CASRTLRSYGYTF. DNA of the CDR3: TGTGCCAGCAGGACACTTCGCTCGTATGGCTACACCTTC.

In this sample, this clonotype turned up many times. The CDR3 DNA follows: TGCAGTGCCAAGGCAGGGGGCTGGACTGAAGCTTTCTTT. Protein sequence: CSAKAGGWTEAFF. The chain recombines TRBV20-1 with TRBJ1-1, with 8 positions matching TRBD1. The length of the CDR3 is 13 residues. V shed 6 bases, J shed 5 bases, and the junction held 8 bases outside the gene matches. CDR1 DFQATT and CDR2 SNEGSKA come from the germline V gene (reference sequence).

CDR3: CASSGLSDGYTF. In nucleotides, the CDR3 is TGTGCCAGCTCAGGGCTCAGCGATGGCTACACCTTC. V usage is TRBV18 and J usage is TRBJ1-2, with no clear D. The length of the CDR3 is 12 residues. V lost 5 bases to trimming and J lost 6 bases, with 10 bases between them. Germline V CDR1 and CDR2: KGHSH, LQKENI.

This clonotype has ten or more counts. The rearrangement joins TRBV28 to TRBJ2-1, with a tentative D call TRBD2 (5 bases). V was clipped by 2 bases and J by 3 bases, with 11 bases between them. Germline-derived CDR1 and CDR2 are MDHEN and SYDVKM. The CDR3 sequence is 15 residues long. The CDR3 loop reads CASSLVSGGYNEQFF. The CDR3 bases are TGTGCCAGCAGTTTAGTGAGCGGCGGCTACAATGAGCAGTTCTTC.

This clonotype was seen a single time. A far larger clone is one base from this, pointing to a likely read error. The chain links TRBV28 to TRBJ2-5; no clear D. Germline loops: CDR1 MDHEN, CDR2 SYDVKM. This CDR3 has 15 residues. Between the trimmed V and J ends, which lost 5 bases and 11 bases, there was a span of 24 bases. DNA of the CDR3: TGTGCCAGCAGTATTAGACTTCGGAACAACAATGAGCAGTACTTC. Its translation is CASSIRLRNNNEQYF.

This clonotype came up many times. This chain uses TRBV29-1 with TRBJ1-1; D is possibly TRBD1 (6 bases). Germline V gene sequence: CDR1 SQVTM, CDR2 ANQGSEA. CDR3 length: 12 residues. V was pared by 4 bases and J by 6 bases, with 12 bases between. The CDR3 reads CSVARGGAEAFF. CDR3 DNA sequence: TGCAGCGTTGCGCGTGGGGGCGCTGAAGCTTTCTTT.